What follows describes a single T cell receptor beta chain. Its cognate antigen is unknown. Clones were sequenced by immunoSEQ multiplex PCR, and TCRdb holds only the in-frame ones, with some missing. The sample includes 750,000 to 1,000,000 clones, about 91% of them seen just once. This sample stems from a study of shared clonotypes between healthy human individuals. Notes on the study in general: Naive subsets generally exceeded memory subsets in estimated richness. Clonotypes that were shared across a handful of donors made up 4.5% to 5% of naive CD4 clonotypes.

Naive CD8 cells lacked CD45RO and underwent positive selection for CCR7, leaving out terminally differentiated effector memory CD45RA+ cells. Germline CDR1 is PRHDT and CDR2 is FYEKMQ (reference sequence). The CDR3 runs 13 residues. V dropped 4 bases and J dropped 4 bases, with 9 bases sitting between them. The chain links TRBV13 to TRBJ2-3; no reliable D call. Sequencing was done on a sample of naive CD8+ T cells sorted from blood. The receptor comes from a man aged 30 to 39 in good health. The CDR3 reads CASSSARPDTQYF. CDR3 bases: TGTGCCAGCAGCTCCGCGCGCCCAGATACGCAGTATTTT. The full variable domain, rest sourced from reference TRBV13 and TRBJ2-3, is AAGVIQSPRHLIKEKRETATLKCYPIPRHDTVYWYQQGPGQDPQFLISFYEKMQSDKGSIPDRFSAQQFSDYHSELNMSSLELGDSALYFCASSSARPDTQYFGPGTRLTVL.